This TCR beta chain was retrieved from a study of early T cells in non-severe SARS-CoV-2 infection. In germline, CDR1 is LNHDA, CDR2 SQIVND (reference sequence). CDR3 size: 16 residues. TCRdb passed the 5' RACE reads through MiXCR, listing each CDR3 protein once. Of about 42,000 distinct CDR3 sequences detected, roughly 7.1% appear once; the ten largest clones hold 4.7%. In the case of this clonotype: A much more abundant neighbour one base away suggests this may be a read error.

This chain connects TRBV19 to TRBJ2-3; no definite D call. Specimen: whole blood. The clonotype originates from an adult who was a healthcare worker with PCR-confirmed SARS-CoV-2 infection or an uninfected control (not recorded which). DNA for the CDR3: TGTGCCAGTAGTATAGGCCGGGTCCTTAGCACAGATACGCGGTATTTT. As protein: CASSIGRVLSTDTRYF.